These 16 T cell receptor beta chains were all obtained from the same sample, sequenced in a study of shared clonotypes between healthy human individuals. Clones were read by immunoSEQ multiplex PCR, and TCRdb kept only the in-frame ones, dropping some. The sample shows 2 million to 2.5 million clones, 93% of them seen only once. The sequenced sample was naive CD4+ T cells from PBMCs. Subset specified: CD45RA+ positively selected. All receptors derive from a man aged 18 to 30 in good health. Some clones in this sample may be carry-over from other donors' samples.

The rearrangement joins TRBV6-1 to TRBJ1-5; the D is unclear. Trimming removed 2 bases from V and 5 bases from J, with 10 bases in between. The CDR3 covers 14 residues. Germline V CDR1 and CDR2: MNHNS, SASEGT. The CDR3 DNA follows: TGTGCCAGCAGTGAATTCCCACACGATCAGCCCCAGCATTTT. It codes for CASSEFPHDQPQHF.

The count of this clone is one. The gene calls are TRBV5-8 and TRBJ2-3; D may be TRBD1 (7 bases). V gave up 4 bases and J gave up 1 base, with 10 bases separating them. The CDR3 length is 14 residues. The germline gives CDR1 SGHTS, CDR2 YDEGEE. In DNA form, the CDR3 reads TGTGCCAGCAGCCTCAGGGGGGGCACAGATACGCAGTATTTT. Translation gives CASSLRGGTDTQYF.

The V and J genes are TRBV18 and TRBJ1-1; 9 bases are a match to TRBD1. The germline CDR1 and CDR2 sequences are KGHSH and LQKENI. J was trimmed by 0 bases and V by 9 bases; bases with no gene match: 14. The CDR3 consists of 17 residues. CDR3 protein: CASQRWDREIMNTEAFF. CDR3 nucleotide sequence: TGTGCCAGTCAAAGGTGGGACAGGGAAATAATGAACACTGAAGCTTTCTTT.

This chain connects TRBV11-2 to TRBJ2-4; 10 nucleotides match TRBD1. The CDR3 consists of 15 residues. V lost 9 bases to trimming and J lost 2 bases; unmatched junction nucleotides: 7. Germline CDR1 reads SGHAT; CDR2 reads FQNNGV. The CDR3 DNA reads TGTGCCAGTAGGGACGACAGGGGGCCCAAAAACATTCAGTACTTC. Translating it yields CASRDDRGPKNIQYF.

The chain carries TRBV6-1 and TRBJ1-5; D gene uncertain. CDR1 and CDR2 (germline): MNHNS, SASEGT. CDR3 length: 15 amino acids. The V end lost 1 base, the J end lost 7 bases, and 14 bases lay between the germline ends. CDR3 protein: CASSEDWASRQPQHF. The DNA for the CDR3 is TGTGCCAGCAGTGAAGACTGGGCTTCGAGGCAGCCCCAGCATTTT.

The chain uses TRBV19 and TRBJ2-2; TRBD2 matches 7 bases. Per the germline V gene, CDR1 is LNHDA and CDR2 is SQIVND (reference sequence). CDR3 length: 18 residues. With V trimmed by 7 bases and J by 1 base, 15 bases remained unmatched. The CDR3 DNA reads TGTGCCAGTACCCACGGGGACTACCCAAGCGGGAACACCGGGGAGCTGTTTTTT. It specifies CASTHGDYPSGNTGELFF.

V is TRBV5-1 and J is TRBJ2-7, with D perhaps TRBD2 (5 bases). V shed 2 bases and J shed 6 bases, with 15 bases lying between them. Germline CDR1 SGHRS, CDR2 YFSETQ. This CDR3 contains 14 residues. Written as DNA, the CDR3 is TGCGCCAGCAGCTTAGGGCACGGTGGAGGCGAGCAGTACTTC. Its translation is CASSLGHGGGEQYF.

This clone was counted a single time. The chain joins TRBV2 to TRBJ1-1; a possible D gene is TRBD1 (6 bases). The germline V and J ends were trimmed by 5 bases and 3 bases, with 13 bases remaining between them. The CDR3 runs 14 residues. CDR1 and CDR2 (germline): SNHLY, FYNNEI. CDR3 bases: TGTGCCAGCAGTCTCCCGACAGGTTACACTGAAGCTTTCTTT. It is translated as CASSLPTGYTEAFF.

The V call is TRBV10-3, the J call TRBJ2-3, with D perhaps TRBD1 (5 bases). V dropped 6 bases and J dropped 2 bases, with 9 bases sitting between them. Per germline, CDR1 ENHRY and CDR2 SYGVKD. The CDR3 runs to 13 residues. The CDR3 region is CAISRQITDTQYF. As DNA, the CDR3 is TGTGCCATCAGCCGACAGATCACAGATACGCAGTATTTT.

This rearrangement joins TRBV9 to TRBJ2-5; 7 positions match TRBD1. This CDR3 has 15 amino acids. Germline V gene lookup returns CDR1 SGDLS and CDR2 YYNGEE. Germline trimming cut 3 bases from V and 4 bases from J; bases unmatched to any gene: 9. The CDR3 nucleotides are TGTGCCAGCAGCGGACAGGGTGCTTTACCAGAGACCCAGTACTTC. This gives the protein CASSGQGALPETQYF.

The chain's CDR3 is CASTWQGADETQYF. The CDR3 region has the DNA TGTGCCAGCACCTGGCAGGGGGCCGATGAGACCCAGTACTTC. V is TRBV28 and J is TRBJ2-5; 8 positions agree with TRBD1. CDR1 MDHEN and CDR2 SYDVKM come from the germline V gene. The CDR3 sequence is 14 residues long. V lost 7 bases and J lost 5; bases outside the gene matches: 9.

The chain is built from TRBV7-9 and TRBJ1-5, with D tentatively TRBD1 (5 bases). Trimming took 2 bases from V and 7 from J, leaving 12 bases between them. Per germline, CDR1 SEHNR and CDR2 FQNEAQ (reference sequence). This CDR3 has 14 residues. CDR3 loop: CASSLRPGRQPQHF. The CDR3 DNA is TGTGCCAGCAGCTTAAGACCAGGGCGCCAGCCCCAGCATTTT.

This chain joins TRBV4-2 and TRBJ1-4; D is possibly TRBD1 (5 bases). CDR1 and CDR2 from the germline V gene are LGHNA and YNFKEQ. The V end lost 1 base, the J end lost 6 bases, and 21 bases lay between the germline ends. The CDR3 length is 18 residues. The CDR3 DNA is TGTGCCAGCAGCCAAGCTTCCGGTCGGTTGGGGACCTATGAAAAACTGTTTTTT. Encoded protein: CASSQASGRLGTYEKLFF.

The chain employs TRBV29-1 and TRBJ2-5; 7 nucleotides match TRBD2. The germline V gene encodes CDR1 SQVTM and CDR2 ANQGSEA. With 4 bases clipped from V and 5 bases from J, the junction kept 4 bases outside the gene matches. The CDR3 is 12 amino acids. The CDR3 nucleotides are TGCAGCGTTGCTCTAGCGGAGGAGACCCAGTACTTC. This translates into CSVALAEETQYF.

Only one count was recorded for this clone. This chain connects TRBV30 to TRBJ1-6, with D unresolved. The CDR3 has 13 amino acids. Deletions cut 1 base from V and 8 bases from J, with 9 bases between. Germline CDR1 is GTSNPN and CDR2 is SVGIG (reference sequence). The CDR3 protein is CAWSGGFDSPLHF. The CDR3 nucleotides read TGTGCCTGGAGTGGAGGGTTCGATTCACCCCTCCACTTT.

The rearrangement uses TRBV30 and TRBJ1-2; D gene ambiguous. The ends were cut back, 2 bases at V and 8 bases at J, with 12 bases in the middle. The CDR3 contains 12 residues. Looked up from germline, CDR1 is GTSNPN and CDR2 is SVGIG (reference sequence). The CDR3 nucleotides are TGTGCCTGGAGTCCGGACGGCGGCGGCTACACCTTC. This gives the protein CAWSPDGGGYTF.